The following is a T cell receptor (beta chain) sequence with its context. The sample comes from a study of blood T cell repertoires in COVID-19. Turning to the study itself: COVID-19 samples from acute and convalescent phases originated in the United States, Italy and Spain. PBMCs, B-cell-depleted T cells, or T cells provided the cDNA or gDNA that made up the material.

In the original analysis: Amplifying reference gene primers gave estimates of nucleated cell counts. Only in-frame clones appear in the TCRdb table, and some are missing; sequencing was by immunoSEQ multiplex PCR. V and J calls and clone size are those listed in that table; D and trimming were worked out from the DNA. This table has approximately 37,000 clones, about 90% appearing once. The V gene end was trimmed by 6 bases and the J gene end by 4 bases; junction bases not matched to a gene: 6. The CDR3 is 14 residues long. From germline, CDR1 is LNHDA and CDR2 SQIVND (reference sequence). Sequencing input: peripheral blood. V and J are TRBV19 and TRBJ1-3; the match to TRBD1 covers 7 bases. The TCR sequence derives from a human donor in a cohort sampled during active COVID-19. The CDR3, as DNA: TGTGCCAGTAGCCGACAGGGAGCGGGAAACACCATATATTTT. Protein sequence: CASSRQGAGNTIYF.